This T cell receptor beta chain was recovered during a study of CXCR3-negative and CXCR3-positive naive CD8 T cells. 5' RACE with UMI labels generated the TRB cDNA libraries. TCRdb re-called the 5' RACE reads and gives one entry per CDR3 protein, without DNA. The sample shows some 100,000 distinct CDR3 sequences, and about 0.34% sits with its ten largest clones. The study, taken as a whole, reports: CXCR3-positive naive cells carried more hydrophobic TRB CDR3s than CXCR3-negative ones.

The CDR3 totals 13 residues. Germline V gene data show CDR1 as LNHNV and CDR2 as YYDKDF (reference sequence). Points on this clonotype: The antigen remains undetermined.

The source is a human donor in good health. Some clones in this sample may be carry-over from other donors' samples. The sequencing input was naive CXCR3+ CD8+ T cells from blood. As for subset: CD45RO-CCR7+CD27+CD95- naive CD8+ T cells expressing CXCR3 (TNR3+). V is TRBV15 and J is TRBJ2-1; there is no DNA to check the TCRdb D call of TRBD1. CDR3 amino acids: CATNRWGAVEQFF.